The 8 T cell receptor beta chains below all came from one sample that was sequenced in a study of cytomegalovirus exposure and HLA in healthy donors. It was with 60 Vbeta and 13 Jbeta primers that the PCR ran. Using immunoSEQ multiplex PCR, the repertoire was profiled, and TCRdb retains in-frame clones only, with some absent. The sample includes around 100,000 clones, roughly 85% seen only once; the top ten take under 5%. The sequenced sample was PBMCs. These receptors all stem from a man younger than 45 in good health and CMV-seronegative.

This chain joins TRBV7-8 and TRBJ1-2; a weak D match, TRBD1 (6 bases). The CDR3 loop spans 15 amino acids. Germline CDR1 and CDR2: SGHVS and FQNEAQ. The V end was cut by 1 base, the J end by 4 bases, with 13 bases between. CDR3 bases: TGTGCCAGCAGCTTAGAGGGGGGGGAGAGCTATGGCTACACCTTC. This encodes CASSLEGGESYGYTF.

This clone was recorded only once. This chain links TRBV5-5 with TRBJ1-1; the D gene is possibly TRBD1 (5 bases). Germline V gene lookup returns CDR1 SGHKS and CDR2 YYEKEE (reference sequence). Trimming stripped 3 bases from V and 0 bases from J, with 12 bases between. CDR3 length equals 15 residues. The CDR3 bases are TGTGCCAGCAGCTATTCCCAGGGCTTGAACACTGAAGCTTTCTTT. As protein: CASSYSQGLNTEAFF.

The V gene is TRBV7-9, the J gene TRBJ2-1, with 9 bases matching TRBD1. The length of the CDR3 is 16 residues. With 8 bases clipped from V and 2 bases from J, the junction kept 10 bases outside the gene matches. Germline V gene lookup returns CDR1 SEHNR and CDR2 FQNEAQ (reference sequence). CDR3 DNA: TGTGCCAGCGTTACACAGGGGGCTAACCCCTACAATGAGCAGTTCTTC. Translating gives CASVTQGANPYNEQFF.

The genes are TRBV30 and TRBJ2-1, with TRBD2 identical over 9 bases. Trimming cost V 0 bases and J 7 bases; bases outside gene matches: 4. The V gene's germline CDR1 is GTSNPN and CDR2 SVGIG (reference sequence). The CDR3 is 14 amino acids. CDR3 in DNA: TGTGCCTGGAGTGTAGGGCGGGGGGGAAATGAGCAGTTCTTC. It codes for CAWSVGRGGNEQFF.

The V gene is TRBV10-3, the J gene TRBJ2-1; TRBD1 agrees at 7 bases. The junction had 10 bases not matched to a gene; V was cut back by 5 bases and J by 9 bases. This CDR3 comprises 14 residues. The V gene's germline CDR1 is ENHRY and CDR2 SYGVKD. The CDR3 reads CAISTEGATLEQFF. CDR3 nucleotide sequence: TGTGCCATCAGTACCGAGGGGGCCACTCTTGAGCAGTTCTTC.

The chain couples TRBV7-8 to TRBJ2-7, with 8 bases aligning to TRBD1. CDR3 size: 16 residues. Trimming took 5 bases from V and 2 from J; bases not matched to a gene: 11. Germline CDR1 reads SGHVS; CDR2 reads FQNEAQ. CDR3 nucleotide sequence: TGTGCCAGCAGCCCATCAGGGACAGGAATAACCTACGAGCAGTACTTC. Its protein product is CASSPSGTGITYEQYF. Together with reference TRBV7-8 and TRBJ2-7, the CDR3 gives the full variable domain: GAGVSQSPRYKVAKRGQDVALRCDPISGHVSLFWYQQALGQGPEFLTYFQNEAQLDKSGLPSDRFFAERPEGSVSTLKIQRTQQEDSAVYLCASSPSGTGITYEQYFGPGTRLTVT.

The rearrangement links TRBV9 to TRBJ2-3; the match to TRBD2 covers 9 bases. This CDR3 has 16 residues. V trimming: 0 bases; J trimming: 4 bases; junction bases outside the gene matches: 6. Germline V gene sequence: CDR1 SGDLS, CDR2 YYNGEE. CDR3 region: CASSVGSGSIADTQYF. The CDR3 nucleotides read TGTGCCAGCAGCGTAGGTAGCGGGAGTATAGCAGATACGCAGTATTTT. The full variable domain, with the rest looked up from reference TRBV9 and TRBJ2-3, is DSGVTQTPKHLITATGQRVTLRCSPRSGDLSVYWYQQSLDQGLQFLIQYYNGEERAKGNILERFSAQQFPDLHSELNLSSLELGDSALYFCASSVGSGSIADTQYFGPGTRLTVL.

This sequence joins TRBV6-5 and TRBJ2-5, with 7 bases aligning to TRBD1. Germline assignment: CDR1 MNHEY and CDR2 SVGAGI. This CDR3 has 14 residues. V dropped 7 bases and J dropped 0; count of bases not matched to a gene: 5. In DNA, the CDR3 is TGTGCCAGCAACAAGGGACAGTACCAAGAGACCCAGTACTTC. Its protein product is CASNKGQYQETQYF.